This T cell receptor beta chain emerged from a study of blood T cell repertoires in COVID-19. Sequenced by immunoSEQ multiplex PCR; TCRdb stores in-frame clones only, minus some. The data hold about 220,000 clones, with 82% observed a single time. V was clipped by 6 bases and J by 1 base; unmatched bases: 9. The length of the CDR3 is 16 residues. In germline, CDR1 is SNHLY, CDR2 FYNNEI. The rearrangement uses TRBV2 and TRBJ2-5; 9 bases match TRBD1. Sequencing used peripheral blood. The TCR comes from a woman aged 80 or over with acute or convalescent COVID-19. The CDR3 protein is CASSEQGADVQETQYF. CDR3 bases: TGTGCCAGCAGCGAACAGGGGGCTGACGTCCAAGAGACCCAGTACTTC.